The TCR beta chain described here comes from a study of shared clonotypes between healthy human individuals. Points from the study as a whole: As a rule, naive subsets had a larger estimated richness than memory subsets.

Sequencing was performed with immunoSEQ multiplex PCR; in TCRdb, only in-frame clones are kept and a portion is missing. The sample consists of about 2.1 million clones, more than 85% of them appearing once. A note on this clone: Its target is unknown.

Germline V CDR1 and CDR2: MNHNS, SASEGT. Trimming stripped 2 bases from V and 0 bases from J, with 10 bases between. CDR3 length: 15 amino acids. Naive CD8 populations comprised CD45RO-negative cells positively selected for CCR7, excluding terminally differentiated effector memory CD45RA+ cells. The sample taken for sequencing was naive CD8+ T cells from PBMCs. The chain links TRBV6-1 to TRBJ1-2; D ambiguous. This receptor was obtained from a man younger than 35 in good health. Some clones in this sample may be carry-over from other donors' samples. The CDR3 nucleotides read TGTGCCAGCAGTGAACTGTACCGACCTAACTATGGCTACACCTTC. Its protein product is CASSELYRPNYGYTF.